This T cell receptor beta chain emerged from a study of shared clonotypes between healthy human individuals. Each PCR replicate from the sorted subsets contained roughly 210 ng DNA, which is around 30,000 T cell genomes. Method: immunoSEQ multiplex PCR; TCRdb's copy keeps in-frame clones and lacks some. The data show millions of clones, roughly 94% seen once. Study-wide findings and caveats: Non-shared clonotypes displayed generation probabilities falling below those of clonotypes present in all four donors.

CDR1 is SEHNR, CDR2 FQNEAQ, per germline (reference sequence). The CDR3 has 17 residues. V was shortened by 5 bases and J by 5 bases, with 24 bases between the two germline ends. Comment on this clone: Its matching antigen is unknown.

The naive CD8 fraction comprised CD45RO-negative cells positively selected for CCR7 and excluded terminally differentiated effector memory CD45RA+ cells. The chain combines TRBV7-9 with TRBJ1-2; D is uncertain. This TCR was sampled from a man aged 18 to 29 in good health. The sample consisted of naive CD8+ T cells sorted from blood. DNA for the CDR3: TGTGCCAGCAGCCCCCTTGGGCAAGGAGCTTGGGAATATGGCTACACCTTC. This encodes CASSPLGQGAWEYGYTF.